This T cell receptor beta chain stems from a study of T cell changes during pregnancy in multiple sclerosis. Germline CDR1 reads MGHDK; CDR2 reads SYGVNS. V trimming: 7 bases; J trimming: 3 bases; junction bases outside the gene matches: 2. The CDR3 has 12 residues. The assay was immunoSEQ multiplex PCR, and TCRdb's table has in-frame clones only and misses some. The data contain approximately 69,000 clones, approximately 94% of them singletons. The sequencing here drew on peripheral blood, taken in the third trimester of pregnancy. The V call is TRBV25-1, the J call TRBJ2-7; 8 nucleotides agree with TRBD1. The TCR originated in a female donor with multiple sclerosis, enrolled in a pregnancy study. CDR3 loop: CASNGQGYEQYF. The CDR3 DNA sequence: TGTGCCAGCAATGGACAGGGCTACGAGCAGTACTTC.